A selection of T cell receptor beta chains follows, all from one sample in a study of blood T cell repertoires in COVID-19. The protocol was immunoSEQ multiplex PCR, while the TCRdb copy is restricted to in-frame clones and leaves out a portion. The sample holds fewer than 250,000 clones, about nine tenths seen once. Sequencing input: PBMCs or T cells enriched from blood (not recorded which). These TCRs come from a woman in her twenties or thirties with acute COVID-19. CDR3s include the opening cysteine and the closing phenylalanine or tryptophan.

v_gene: TRBV7-2; j_gene: TRBJ2-2; CDR3aa: CASSLTGTVHTGELFF
v_gene: TRBV20-1; j_gene: TRBJ1-2; CDR3aa: CSASDRANYGYTF
v_gene: TRBV10-3; j_gene: TRBJ2-7; CDR3aa: CAISENDAADEQYF
v_gene: TRBV7-2; j_gene: TRBJ1-3; CDR3aa: CASSLAGREEDTIYF
v_gene: TRBV5-1; j_gene: TRBJ1-4; CDR3aa: CASSHRDQNEKLFF
v_gene: TRBV10-3; j_gene: TRBJ1-2; CDR3aa: CAISEPGQAENGYTF
v_gene: TRBV10-2; j_gene: TRBJ1-1; CDR3aa: CASSDEGQGKAEAFF
v_gene: TRBV24-1; j_gene: TRBJ2-2; CDR3aa: CATSDTTANTGELFF
v_gene: TRBV29-1; j_gene: TRBJ1-1; CDR3aa: CSVVKGVNTEAFF
v_gene: TRBV30; j_gene: TRBJ2-5; CDR3aa: CAWSVGHGTGGRQETQYF
v_gene: TRBV10-3; j_gene: TRBJ1-5; CDR3aa: CAISELGGAGNQPQHF
v_gene: TRBV18; j_gene: TRBJ2-4; CDR3aa: CASSPRSYQENIQYF
v_gene: TRBV5-1; j_gene: TRBJ2-2; CDR3aa: CASSSHPNTGELFF
v_gene: TRBV12-3/TRBV12-4; j_gene: TRBJ1-2; CDR3aa: CASSYRDQYGYTF
v_gene: TRBV6-5; j_gene: TRBJ1-2; CDR3aa: CASSSTHGYTF
v_gene: TRBV25-1; j_gene: TRBJ1-5; CDR3aa: CASSPGVSNQPQHF
v_gene: TRBV5-6; j_gene: TRBJ1-1; CDR3aa: CASSLGQTVAFF
v_gene: TRBV18; j_gene: TRBJ1-1; CDR3aa: CASSGTGMNTEAFF
v_gene: TRBV12-5; j_gene: TRBJ1-5; CDR3aa: CASSRRAGGREPQHF
v_gene: TRBV5-1; j_gene: TRBJ1-6; CDR3aa: CASSMRGLTGDSPLHF
v_gene: TRBV5-1; j_gene: TRBJ2-3; CDR3aa: CASSLEGALDTQYF
v_gene: TRBV30; j_gene: TRBJ2-1; CDR3aa: CAWSMTSGGNEQFF
v_gene: TRBV4-1; j_gene: TRBJ2-7; CDR3aa: CASSQVEGQGYEQYF
v_gene: TRBV18; j_gene: TRBJ2-3; CDR3aa: CASSPPGSTDTQYF
v_gene: TRBV27; j_gene: TRBJ1-5; CDR3aa: CASSIDRGDQPQHF
v_gene: TRBV7-2; j_gene: TRBJ2-7; CDR3aa: CASSSRQGLSYEQYF
v_gene: TRBV6-5; j_gene: TRBJ2-7; CDR3aa: CASRAGGDFYEQYF
v_gene: TRBV9; j_gene: TRBJ2-1; CDR3aa: CASSVGGDEQFF
v_gene: TRBV6-5; j_gene: TRBJ2-1; CDR3aa: CASSYEVGSYNEQFF
v_gene: TRBV5-1; j_gene: TRBJ2-5; CDR3aa: CASSRGLAGETQYF
v_gene: TRBV4-3; j_gene: TRBJ1-2; CDR3aa: CASSQVGRGRRYGYTF
v_gene: TRBV7-9; j_gene: TRBJ1-1; CDR3aa: CASRNRGGMNTEAFF
v_gene: TRBV7-9; j_gene: TRBJ2-2; CDR3aa: CASSSFGGRTGELFF
v_gene: TRBV18; j_gene: TRBJ2-7; CDR3aa: CASSPPGKLRGLLSYEQYF
v_gene: TRBV21-1; j_gene: TRBJ1-1; CDR3aa: CASSQAYRGCTEAFF
v_gene: TRBV10-3; j_gene: TRBJ1-1; CDR3aa: CAIGTEMNTEAFF
v_gene: TRBV19; j_gene: TRBJ1-5; CDR3aa: CASSRTGTSNQPQHF
v_gene: TRBV10-1; j_gene: TRBJ2-2; CDR3aa: CASSDGQGTGELFF
v_gene: TRBV2; j_gene: TRBJ1-2; CDR3aa: CASRGARSYTF
v_gene: TRBV7-9; j_gene: TRBJ1-1; CDR3aa: CASRIPGDTEAFF
v_gene: TRBV30; j_gene: TRBJ2-5; CDR3aa: CAWQTSGETQYF
v_gene: TRBV12-3/TRBV12-4; j_gene: TRBJ1-4; CDR3aa: CASSFVRNEKLFF
v_gene: TRBV5-1; j_gene: TRBJ2-7; CDR3aa: CASSLGRFDSDGEQYF
v_gene: TRBV19; j_gene: TRBJ2-5; CDR3aa: CASKDRRAETQYF
v_gene: TRBV30; j_gene: TRBJ2-5; CDR3aa: CAWSVLAAYQETQYF
v_gene: TRBV7-2; j_gene: TRBJ2-4; CDR3aa: CASSFRLAGGMLAKNIQYF
v_gene: TRBV19; j_gene: TRBJ1-2; CDR3aa: CASKGRGDYGYTF
v_gene: TRBV29-1; j_gene: TRBJ1-2; CDR3aa: CSVEREEETGYTF
v_gene: TRBV19; j_gene: TRBJ2-1; CDR3aa: CASSPGQGQDEQFF
v_gene: TRBV7-2; j_gene: TRBJ1-1; CDR3aa: CASSLARLVNTEAFF
v_gene: TRBV4-3; j_gene: TRBJ2-1; CDR3aa: CASSQGRGVNNEQFF
v_gene: TRBV5-1; j_gene: TRBJ1-6; CDR3aa: CASSLPGAYNSPLHF
v_gene: TRBV9; j_gene: TRBJ2-1; CDR3aa: CASSVGLAGGQHNEQFF
v_gene: TRBV6-6; j_gene: TRBJ1-5; CDR3aa: CASVPAGSNQPQHF